The subject of this entry is one T cell receptor (beta chain). Antigen unknown. This sample stems from a study of shared clonotypes between healthy human individuals. The wider study: A couple of women and a few men aged 18 to 49 made up the donors. Study results and limitations: All-four-donor shared clonotypes had higher generation probabilities than non-shared clonotypes did. How much donors shared clonotypes was expected to be affected by sequencing depth.

Sequenced by immunoSEQ multiplex PCR; TCRdb stores in-frame clones only, minus some. The profile shows more than 1.2 million clones, approximately 98.5% of them singletons. It was into CD45RA+ naive and CD45RA-negative memory subsets that the CD4+ cells were split. Germline lookup yields CDR1 KGHSH and CDR2 LQKENI. Trimming removed 0 bases at V and 0 bases at J, with 12 bases between. The CDR3 totals 17 residues. V and J are TRBV18 and TRBJ2-1, with D maybe TRBD1 (6 bases). Sequences were obtained from naive CD4+ T cells sorted from blood. Documented subset: CD45RA+ positively selected. This TCR came from a man aged 30 to 39 in good health. The DNA of the CDR3 is TGTGCCAGCTCACCACCTGTCAGGGGAAGCTCCTACAATGAGCAGTTCTTC. Its protein product is CASSPPVRGSSYNEQFF.